The 32 T cell receptor beta chains below all came from one sample that was sequenced in a study of blood T cell repertoires in COVID-19. Profiled with immunoSEQ multiplex PCR; TCRdb holds only in-frame clones, not every one. The profile shows 150,000 or so clones, 60% to 80% of them singletons. What was sequenced was peripheral blood. The source of these receptors is a woman in her forties or fifties with active or convalescent COVID-19.

The J gene is TRBJ2-7, the V gene TRBV27, with a tentative D call TRBD1 (5 bases). This CDR3 region has 14 residues. Germline V lookup: CDR1 MNHEY, CDR2 SMNVEV (reference sequence). Trimming took off 1 base at V and 2 bases at J, with 9 bases between the two ends. The CDR3 here is CASSLFGQTYEQYF. DNA of the CDR3: TGTGCCAGCAGTTTATTCGGACAAACCTACGAGCAGTACTTC.

The chain joins TRBV28 to TRBJ1-1; the match to TRBD1 covers 12 bases. The V gene's germline CDR1 is MDHEN and CDR2 SYDVKM. Trimming at V came to 5 bases and at J to 2 bases, leaving 3 bases not matched to a gene. This CDR3 has 15 residues. The CDR3 sequence: CASSTGTGGNTEAFF. The CDR3 DNA sequence: TGTGCCAGCAGTACCGGGACAGGGGGCAACACTGAAGCTTTCTTT.

CDR3 in DNA: TGTGCCAGCAGCTTCCGAGGGGGCACCGGGGAGCTGTTTTTT. Translating gives CASSFRGGTGELFF. The V and J genes are TRBV7-2 and TRBJ2-2; D is possibly TRBD1 (6 bases). The CDR3 has 14 amino acids. Trimming cost V 3 bases and J 4 bases, with 9 bases left between them. The germline gives CDR1 SGHTA, CDR2 FQGNSA.

The rearrangement links TRBV3-1 (or the pseudogene TRBV3-2) to TRBJ1-2; 8 positions match TRBD1. The CDR3 is made up of 14 amino acids. Germline assignment: CDR1 LGHDT and CDR2 YNNKEL (reference sequence). With V trimmed by 0 bases and J by 8 bases, 5 bases remained unmatched. CDR3 coding DNA: TGTGCCAGCAGCCAAGAAGCAGGGGGCCGAGGCTACACCTTC. It specifies CASSQEAGGRGYTF.

The V and J genes are TRBV7-8 and TRBJ2-3; TRBD2 aligns across 12 bases. V was pared by 5 bases and J by 8 bases, with 8 bases of the junction left unmatched. This CDR3 comprises 15 residues. The germline V gene encodes CDR1 SGHVS and CDR2 FQNEAQ. CDR3 bases: TGTGCCAGCAGCCGCATCCGGACTAGCGGGATTACGCAGTATTTT. Encoded protein: CASSRIRTSGITQYF.

The chain carries TRBV5-6 and TRBJ1-4, with a weak D call TRBD1 (5 bases). The CDR3 has 17 residues. The germline gives CDR1 SGHDT, CDR2 YYEEEE. V was shortened by 1 base and J by 3 bases, with 16 bases between the two germline ends. The CDR3 bases are TGTGCCAGCAGCTTGCGTGCGGAGGGACTACCTAATGAAAAACTGTTTTTT. Its translation is CASSLRAEGLPNEKLFF.

V usage is TRBV7-2 and J usage is TRBJ2-7; 7 bases are shared with TRBD1. Germline CDR1 reads SGHTA; CDR2 reads FQGNSA. V was clipped by 5 bases and J by 0 bases; unmatched bases: 10. The CDR3 is made up of 16 amino acids. The CDR3, as DNA: TGTGCCAGCAGCACGGCCGGGACAGCAGACTCCTACGAGCAGTACTTC. Its protein is CASSTAGTADSYEQYF.

The genes are TRBV7-2 and TRBJ2-3, with TRBD1 matching over 9 bases. The germline CDR1 and CDR2 sequences are SGHTA and FQGNSA. This CDR3 region has 14 residues. The V gene end was trimmed by 3 bases and the J gene end by 4 bases; junction bases not matched to a gene: 2. CDR3 region: CASSLDRGADTQYF. The CDR3 DNA reads TGTGCCAGCAGCTTGGACAGGGGAGCAGATACGCAGTATTTT.

The chain links TRBV7-9 to TRBJ2-1, with 9 bases identical to TRBD1. The germline V gene has CDR1 SEHNR and CDR2 FQNEAQ (reference sequence). The CDR3 spans 17 residues. V trimming: 5 bases; J trimming: 1 base; junction bases outside the gene matches: 9. The CDR3 loop is CASSPTGGLGSYNEQFF. The CDR3 DNA reads TGTGCCAGCAGCCCAACAGGGGGCCTAGGATCCTACAATGAGCAGTTCTTC.

The rearrangement links TRBV28 to TRBJ1-5; 8 bases align to TRBD1. CDR3 length equals 17 residues. Germline-derived CDR1 and CDR2 are MDHEN and SYDVKM. V trimming: 5 bases; J trimming: 4 bases; junction bases outside the gene matches: 13. The CDR3 bases are TGTGCCAGCAGTCCCGTATTGAGTGACAGGGGAAATCAGCCCCAGCATTTT. Its translation: CASSPVLSDRGNQPQHF.

The V gene is TRBV11-2, the J gene TRBJ2-5; tentative D call: TRBD2 (7 bases). The CDR3 consists of 15 residues. Germline lookup yields CDR1 SGHAT and CDR2 FQNNGV. V was shortened by 5 bases and J by 1 base, with 14 bases between the two germline ends. The CDR3 region is CASSPKGGAQETQYF. DNA for the CDR3: TGTGCCAGCAGCCCCAAGGGGGGGGCCCAAGAGACCCAGTACTTC.

The V and J genes are TRBV7-9 and TRBJ2-5, with TRBD1 matching over 9 bases. The V gene's germline CDR1 is SEHNR and CDR2 FQNEAQ (reference sequence). V shed 2 bases, J shed 5 bases, and the junction held 6 bases outside the gene matches. The CDR3 is 15 residues long. This chain's CDR3 is CASSLQQGAWETQYF. DNA for the CDR3: TGTGCCAGCAGCTTACAACAGGGGGCTTGGGAGACCCAGTACTTC. The whole variable domain, remainder taken from reference TRBV7-9 and TRBJ2-5, is DTGVSQNPRHKITKRGQNVTFRCDPISEHNRLYWYRQTLGQGPEFLTYFQNEAQLEKSRLLSDRFSAERPKGSFSTLEIQRTEQGDSAMYLCASSLQQGAWETQYFGPGTRLLVL.

This clone was seen just once. The genes are TRBV14 and TRBJ2-7; 7 positions agree with TRBD1. The germline gives CDR1 SGHDN, CDR2 FVKESK. The CDR3 is made up of 13 amino acids. V dropped 4 bases and J dropped 3; count of bases not matched to a gene: 3. The CDR3 DNA is TGTGCCAGCAGCCCCCAGGGGGACTACGAGCAGTACTTC. Protein sequence: CASSPQGDYEQYF.

V and J are TRBV19 and TRBJ1-2; 7 nucleotides align to TRBD1. With 4 bases clipped from V and 4 bases from J, the junction kept 9 bases outside the gene matches. CDR3 length: 15 residues. Germline values: CDR1 LNHDA, CDR2 SQIVND (reference sequence). The CDR3 spells CASSTPSGQTYGYTF. The CDR3 DNA is TGTGCCAGTAGTACCCCCTCGGGACAGACCTATGGCTACACCTTC.

The table lists this clone with a count of one. The chain combines TRBV25-1 with TRBJ1-2; 8 nucleotides align to TRBD1. This CDR3 is 13 amino acids long. Unmatched junction bases numbered 4, after V lost 6 bases and J lost 4 bases. Germline V CDR1 and CDR2: MGHDK, SYGVNS. The CDR3 loop is CASSGQGFYGYTF. The CDR3 DNA is TGTGCCAGCAGCGGACAGGGCTTCTATGGCTACACCTTC.

CDR3 DNA: TGTGCCAGCAGGACAGGGGTGGGAAACACCATATATTTT. Its protein is CASRTGVGNTIYF. This chain connects TRBV6-5 to TRBJ1-3; 8 positions agree with TRBD1. V gave up 6 bases and J gave up 4 bases; unmatched junction bases: 2. CDR1 and CDR2 (germline): MNHEY, SVGAGI. This CDR3 contains 13 residues.

This clone came up many times. This chain links TRBV2 with TRBJ1-2, with D possibly TRBD1 on 6 matching bases. The CDR3 loop spans 15 amino acids. Germline V gene data show CDR1 as SNHLY and CDR2 as FYNNEI. V shed 6 bases and J shed 0 bases, with 14 bases lying between them. The CDR3 here is CASSQAGGPNYGYTF. The CDR3, as DNA: TGTGCCAGCAGCCAAGCGGGGGGCCCTAACTATGGCTACACCTTC.

This clone appeared a single time. V is TRBV30 and J is TRBJ2-7; 7 bases agree with TRBD2. The CDR3 is made up of 14 amino acids. Germline CDR1 and CDR2: GTSNPN and SVGIG (reference sequence). V was clipped by 0 bases and J by 6 bases; unmatched bases: 8. The CDR3 nucleotides read TGTGCCTGGAGTGTACTGGCGGGAGTTGCCGAGCAGTACTTC. The encoded protein is CAWSVLAGVAEQYF. The full variable domain, its missing parts supplied by reference TRBV30 and TRBJ2-7, is SQTIHQWPATLVQPVGSPLSLECTVEGTSNPNLYWYRQAAGRGLQLLFYSVGIGQISSEVPQNLSASRPQDRQFILSSKKLLLSDSGFYLCAWSVLAGVAEQYFGPGTRLTVT.

This chain connects TRBV5-1 to TRBJ2-3; weak D call: TRBD2 (6 bases). Germline loops: CDR1 SGHRS, CDR2 YFSETQ. Trimming took off 2 bases at V and 0 bases at J, with 16 bases between the two ends. The CDR3 is 17 residues long. The CDR3 spells CASSFRREGSSTDTQYF. CDR3 sequence (DNA): TGCGCCAGCAGCTTTCGGCGGGAAGGATCTAGCACAGATACGCAGTATTTT. Looking up the rest from reference TRBV5-1 and TRBJ2-3 gives the full variable domain: KAGVTQTPRYLIKTRGQQVTLSCSPISGHRSVSWYQQTPGQGLQFLFEYFSETQRNKGNFPGRFSGRQFSNSRSEMNVSTLELGDSALYLCASSFRREGSSTDTQYFGPGTRLTVL.

V and J are TRBV5-1 and TRBJ1-6, with a possible D match to TRBD1 (5 bases). The CDR3 runs to 14 residues. V was cut by 2 bases and J by 7 bases, with 10 bases left in between. Per germline, CDR1 SGHRS and CDR2 YFSETQ. The CDR3 protein is CASSLGDLNSPLHF. DNA for the CDR3: TGCGCCAGCAGCTTAGGGGATCTCAATTCACCCCTCCACTTT.

The chain uses TRBV28 and TRBJ2-1, with no clear D. Per the germline V gene, CDR1 is MDHEN and CDR2 is SYDVKM. Trimming took off 6 bases at V and 5 bases at J, with 8 bases between the two ends. CDR3 size: 12 residues. Here the CDR3 reads CASRDLDNEQFF. The CDR3 coding sequence is TGTGCCAGCAGGGATCTAGACAATGAGCAGTTCTTC.

This chain uses TRBV5-1 with TRBJ1-2, with 7 bases that match TRBD1. With V trimmed by 2 bases and J by 3 bases, 7 bases remained unmatched. Germline assignment: CDR1 SGHRS and CDR2 YFSETQ. The CDR3 totals 15 residues. CDR3 nucleotide sequence: TGCGCCAGCAGCTTCGGGGGCACAGGGGACTATGGCTACACCTTC. It encodes CASSFGGTGDYGYTF.

The chain has TRBV7-2 and TRBJ2-3; D is ambiguous. This CDR3 is built from 14 residues. V gave up 5 bases and J gave up 1 base, with 10 bases separating them. CDR1 SGHTA and CDR2 FQGNSA come from the germline V gene. The CDR3 DNA is TGTGCCAGCAGCATTGACTTTCGCACAGATACGCAGTATTTT. Amino acids: CASSIDFRTDTQYF.

The chain links TRBV9 to TRBJ2-5; D unresolved. This CDR3 has 15 amino acids. The V end lost 0 bases, the J end lost 1 base, and 10 bases lay between the germline ends. CDR1 and CDR2 (germline): SGDLS, YYNGEE. The CDR3 sequence: CASSVVGGPQETQYF. CDR3 nucleotide sequence: TGTGCCAGCAGCGTAGTTGGTGGCCCCCAAGAGACCCAGTACTTC.

The rearrangement links TRBV2 to TRBJ1-1; D is undetermined. CDR1 is SNHLY, CDR2 FYNNEI, per germline. V gave up 6 bases and J gave up 0 bases, with 11 bases separating them. This CDR3 spans 14 amino acids. The DNA for the CDR3 is TGTGCCAGCAGGTGGGCAGACATGAACACTGAAGCTTTCTTT. This sequence encodes CASRWADMNTEAFF.

This chain connects TRBV11-2 to TRBJ2-7, with 8 bases lining up with TRBD1. With 3 bases clipped from V and 0 bases from J, the junction kept 4 bases outside the gene matches. Germline V gene lookup returns CDR1 SGHAT and CDR2 FQNNGV. The CDR3 is made up of 15 amino acids. CDR3 in DNA: TGTGCCAGCAGCTTGCAGGGGGCGTTCTCCTACGAGCAGTACTTC. It yields the protein CASSLQGAFSYEQYF.

The chain carries TRBV19 and TRBJ2-5; D might be TRBD1 (6 bases). Trimming shortened V by 6 bases and J by 0 bases, and 14 bases separated the two germline ends. Germline loops: CDR1 LNHDA, CDR2 SQIVND (reference sequence). The CDR3 is made up of 15 amino acids. The CDR3 sequence is CASRNWGQNQETQYF. The CDR3, as DNA: TGTGCCAGTAGGAATTGGGGGCAGAACCAAGAGACCCAGTACTTC. Variable domain in full (rest from reference TRBV19 and TRBJ2-5): DGGITQSPKYLFRKEGQNVTLSCEQNLNHDAMYWYRQDPGQGLRLIYYSQIVNDFQKGDIAEGYSVSREKKESFPLTVTSAQKNPTAFYLCASRNWGQNQETQYFGPGTRLLVL.

The V and J genes are TRBV3-1 (or the pseudogene TRBV3-2) and TRBJ2-1; 12 bases agree with TRBD2. The CDR3 totals 15 residues. J gave up 6 bases and V 4 bases, and 4 bases lay outside the gene matches. CDR1 and CDR2 from the germline V gene are LGHDT and YNNKEL (reference sequence). The CDR3: CASSPTSGRINEQFF. In DNA, the CDR3 is TGTGCCAGCAGCCCAACTAGCGGGAGGATCAATGAGCAGTTCTTC.

The chain uses TRBV6-2 or TRBV6-3 and TRBJ2-1; 9 bases fit TRBD2. J was trimmed by 10 bases and V by 0 bases; bases with no gene match: 4. This CDR3 comprises 14 residues. Germline V gene sequence: CDR1 MNHEY, CDR2 SVGEGT. CDR3 residues: CASSYSRGGGEQFF. The CDR3 coding sequence is TGTGCCAGCAGTTACTCGCGGGGGGGCGGAGAGCAGTTCTTC.

The chain recombines TRBV6-6 with TRBJ2-3, with 16 bases aligning to TRBD2. The CDR3 runs to 15 residues. The ends lost 2 bases at V and 11 bases at J; junction bases unmatched: 4. Per germline, CDR1 MNHNY and CDR2 SVGAGI (reference sequence). This CDR3 is CASSYEGTSGGEQYF. The DNA of the CDR3 is TGTGCCAGCAGTTACGAAGGGACTAGCGGGGGGGAGCAGTATTTT.

The J gene is TRBJ2-1, the V gene TRBV5-1; TRBD2 matches at 13 bases. Trimming removed 3 bases from V and 9 bases from J; junction bases left unmatched: 6. Germline V gives CDR1 SGHRS, CDR2 YFSETQ. CDR3 length: 15 residues. The CDR3 loop is CASSSTSGGEVEQFF. In DNA form, the CDR3 reads TGCGCCAGCAGCTCAACTAGCGGGGGGGAGGTTGAGCAGTTCTTC.

V and J are TRBV24-1 and TRBJ2-7, with TRBD1 matching 11 bases. V lost 5 bases to trimming and J lost 7 bases; unmatched junction nucleotides: 6. The CDR3 loop spans 14 amino acids. The germline CDR1 and CDR2 sequences are KGHDR and SFDVKD. In nucleotides, the CDR3 is TGTGCCACCAGTGCAAGGACAGGGGGCAGGGAGCAGTACTTC. Amino acids: CATSARTGGREQYF.